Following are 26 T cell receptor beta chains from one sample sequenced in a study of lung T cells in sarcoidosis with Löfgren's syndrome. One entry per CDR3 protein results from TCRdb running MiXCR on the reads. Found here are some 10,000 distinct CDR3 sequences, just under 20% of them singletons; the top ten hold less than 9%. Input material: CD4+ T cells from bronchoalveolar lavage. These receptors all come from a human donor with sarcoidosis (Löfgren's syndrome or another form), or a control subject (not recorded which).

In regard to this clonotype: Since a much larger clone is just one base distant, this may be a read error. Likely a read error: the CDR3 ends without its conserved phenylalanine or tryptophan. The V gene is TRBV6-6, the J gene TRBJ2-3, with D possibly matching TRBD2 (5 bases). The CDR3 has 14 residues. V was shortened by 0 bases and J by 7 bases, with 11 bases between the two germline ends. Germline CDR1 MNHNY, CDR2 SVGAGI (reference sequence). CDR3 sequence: CASSYSPGVNTQYL. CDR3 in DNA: TGTGCCAGCAGTTACTCTCCCGGGGTGAATACGCAGTATCTT.

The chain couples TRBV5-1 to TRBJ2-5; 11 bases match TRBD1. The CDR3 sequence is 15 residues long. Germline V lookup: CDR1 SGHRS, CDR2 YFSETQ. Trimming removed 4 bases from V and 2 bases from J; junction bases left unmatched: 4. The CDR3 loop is CASSLGQGGQETQYF. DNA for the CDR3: TGCGCCAGCAGCCTGGGACAGGGGGGGCAAGAGACCCAGTACTTC.

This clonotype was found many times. The chain's CDR3 is CASSRVQGPAFF. DNA for the CDR3: TGCGCCAGCAGCCGGGTTCAGGGGCCAGCTTTCTTT. This chain connects TRBV4-3 to TRBJ1-1; a possible D gene is TRBD1 (6 bases). CDR3 length: 12 amino acids. Germline CDR1 reads LGHNA; CDR2 reads YSLEER. Trimming took off 4 bases at V and 10 bases at J, with 13 bases between the two ends.

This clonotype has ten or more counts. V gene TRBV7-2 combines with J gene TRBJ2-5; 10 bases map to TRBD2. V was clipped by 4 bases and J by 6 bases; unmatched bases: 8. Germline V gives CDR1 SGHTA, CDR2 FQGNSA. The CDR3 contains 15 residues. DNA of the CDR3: TGTGCCAGCAGCTCCGGACTAGCGGAACAGCAGACCCAGTACTTC. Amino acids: CASSSGLAEQQTQYF. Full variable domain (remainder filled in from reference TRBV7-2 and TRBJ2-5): GAGVSQSPSNKVTEKGKDVELRCDPISGHTALYWYRQSLGQGLEFLIYFQGNSAPDKSGLPSDRFSAERTGGSVSTLTIQRTQQEDSAVYLCASSSGLAEQQTQYFGPGTRLLVL.

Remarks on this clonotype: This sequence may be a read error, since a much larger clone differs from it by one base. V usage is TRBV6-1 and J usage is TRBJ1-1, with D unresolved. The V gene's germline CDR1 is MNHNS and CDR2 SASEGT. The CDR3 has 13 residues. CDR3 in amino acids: CASSPPMNTEALF. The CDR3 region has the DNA TGTGCCAGCAGCCCCCCCATGAACACTGAAGCTCTCTTT.

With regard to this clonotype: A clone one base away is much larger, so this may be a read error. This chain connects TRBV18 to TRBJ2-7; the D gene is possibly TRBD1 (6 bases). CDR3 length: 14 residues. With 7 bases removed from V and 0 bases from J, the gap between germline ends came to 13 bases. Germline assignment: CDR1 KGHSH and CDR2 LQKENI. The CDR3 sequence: CASFLGQSSYEQYF. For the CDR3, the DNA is TGTGCCAGCTTTCTTGGACAGAGCTCCTACGAGCAGTACTTC.

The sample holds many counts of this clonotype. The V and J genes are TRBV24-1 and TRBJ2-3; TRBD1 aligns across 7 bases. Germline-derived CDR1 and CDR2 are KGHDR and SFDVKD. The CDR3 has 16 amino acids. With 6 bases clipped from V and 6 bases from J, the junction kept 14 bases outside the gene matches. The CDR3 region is CATSTGQDELPDTQYF. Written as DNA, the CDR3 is TGTGCCACCAGTACAGGACAGGATGAGCTGCCGGATACGCAGTATTTT.

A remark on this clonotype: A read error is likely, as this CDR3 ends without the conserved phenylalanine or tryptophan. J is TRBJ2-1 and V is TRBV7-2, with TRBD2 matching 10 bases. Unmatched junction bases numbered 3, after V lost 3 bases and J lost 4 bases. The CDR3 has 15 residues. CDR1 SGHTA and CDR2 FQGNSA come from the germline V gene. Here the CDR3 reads CASSFTSGIYNEQFL. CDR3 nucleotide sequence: TGTGCCAGCAGCTTTACTAGCGGGATTTACAATGAGCAGTTCCTC.

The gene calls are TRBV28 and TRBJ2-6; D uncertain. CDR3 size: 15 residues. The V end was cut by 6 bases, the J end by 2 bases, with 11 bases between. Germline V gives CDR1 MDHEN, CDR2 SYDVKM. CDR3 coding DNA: TGTGCCAGCAGCCACCCAGGCCCTGGGGCCAACGTCCTGACTTTC. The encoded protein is CASSHPGPGANVLTF. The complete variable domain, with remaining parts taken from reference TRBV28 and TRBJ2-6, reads DVKVTQSSRYLVKRTGEKVFLECVQDMDHENMFWYRQDPGLGLRLIYFSYDVKMKEKGDIPEGYSVSREKKERFSLILESASTNQTSMYLCASSHPGPGANVLTFGAGSRLTVL.

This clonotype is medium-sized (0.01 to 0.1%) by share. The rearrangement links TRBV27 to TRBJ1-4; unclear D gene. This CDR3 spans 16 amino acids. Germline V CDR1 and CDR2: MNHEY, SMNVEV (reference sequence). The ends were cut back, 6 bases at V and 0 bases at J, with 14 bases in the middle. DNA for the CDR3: TGTGCCAGCAGCCCCGGACCCGGTGCAACTAATGAAAAACTGTTTTTT. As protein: CASSPGPGATNEKLFF.

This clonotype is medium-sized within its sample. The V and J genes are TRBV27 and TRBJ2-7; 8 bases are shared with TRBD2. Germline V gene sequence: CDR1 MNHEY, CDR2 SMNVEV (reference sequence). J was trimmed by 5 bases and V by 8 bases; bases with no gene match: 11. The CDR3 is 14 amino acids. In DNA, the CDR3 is TGTGCCAGCGGGGAGACTGGCGGGGGGCACGAGCAGTACTTC. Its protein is CASGETGGGHEQYF.

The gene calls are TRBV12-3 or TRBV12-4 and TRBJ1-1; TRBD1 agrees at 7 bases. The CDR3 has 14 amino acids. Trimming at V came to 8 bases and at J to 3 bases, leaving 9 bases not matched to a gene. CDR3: CASGPGTADTEAFF. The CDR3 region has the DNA TGTGCCAGCGGTCCTGGGACAGCGGACACTGAAGCTTTCTTT.

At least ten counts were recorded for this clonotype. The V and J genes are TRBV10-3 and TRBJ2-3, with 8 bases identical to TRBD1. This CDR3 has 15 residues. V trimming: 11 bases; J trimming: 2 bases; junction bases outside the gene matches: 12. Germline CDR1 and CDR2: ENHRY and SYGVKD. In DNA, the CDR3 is TGTGCCGTATCCCGGACAGGGTGGAACACAGATACGCAGTATTTT. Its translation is CAVSRTGWNTDTQYF.

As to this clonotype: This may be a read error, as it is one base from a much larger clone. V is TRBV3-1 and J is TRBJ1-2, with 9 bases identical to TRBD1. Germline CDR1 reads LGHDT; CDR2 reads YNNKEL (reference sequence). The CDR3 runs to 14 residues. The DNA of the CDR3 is TGTGCCAGCAGACAAACAGGGGGCGACTATGGCTACGCCTTC. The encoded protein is CASRQTGGDYGYAF.

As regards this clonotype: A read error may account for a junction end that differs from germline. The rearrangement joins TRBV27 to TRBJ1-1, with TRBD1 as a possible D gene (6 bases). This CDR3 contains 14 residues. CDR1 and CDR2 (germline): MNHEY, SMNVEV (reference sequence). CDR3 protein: CASSKGQRNTEAFF. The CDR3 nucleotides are TGTGCCAGCAGTAAAGGACAGAGAAACACTGAGGCTTTCTTT.

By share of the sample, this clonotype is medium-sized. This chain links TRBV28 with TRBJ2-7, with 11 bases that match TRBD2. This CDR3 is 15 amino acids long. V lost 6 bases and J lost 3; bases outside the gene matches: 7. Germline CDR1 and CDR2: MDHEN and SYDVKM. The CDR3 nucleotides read TGTGCCAGCAGCCCCGGGACTAGCGGAAACTACGAGCAGTACTTC. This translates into CASSPGTSGNYEQYF.

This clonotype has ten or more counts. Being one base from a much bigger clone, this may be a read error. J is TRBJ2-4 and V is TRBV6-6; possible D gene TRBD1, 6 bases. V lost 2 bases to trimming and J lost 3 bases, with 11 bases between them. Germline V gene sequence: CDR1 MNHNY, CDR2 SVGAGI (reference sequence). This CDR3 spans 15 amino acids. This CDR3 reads CASSYVGAGKNIQYF. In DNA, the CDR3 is TGTGCCAGCAGTTACGTGGGGGCGGGCAAAAACATTCAGTACTTC.

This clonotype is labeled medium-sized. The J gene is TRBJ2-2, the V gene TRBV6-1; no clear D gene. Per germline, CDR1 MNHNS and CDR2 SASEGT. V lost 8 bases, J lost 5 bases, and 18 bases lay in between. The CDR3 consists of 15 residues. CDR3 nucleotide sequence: TGTGCCAGCGAAAGGGCTATTGGAGCGACCGGGGAGCTGTTTTTT. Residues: CASERAIGATGELFF.

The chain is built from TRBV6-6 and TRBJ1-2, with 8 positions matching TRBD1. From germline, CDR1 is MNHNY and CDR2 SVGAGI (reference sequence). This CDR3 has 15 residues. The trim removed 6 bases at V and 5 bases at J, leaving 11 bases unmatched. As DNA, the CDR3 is TGTGCCAGCAGCGGGGCGGCAGGGGGCGCATATGGCTACACCTTC. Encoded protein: CASSGAAGGAYGYTF.

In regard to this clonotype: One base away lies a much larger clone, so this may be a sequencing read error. This CDR3 reads CASGQEKGWQETQYF. The DNA for the CDR3 is TGCGCCAGCGGCCAAGAGAAGGGTTGGCAAGAGACCCAGTACTTC. J is TRBJ2-5 and V is TRBV4-1, with D hard to call. CDR3 length equals 15 residues. In germline, CDR1 is MGHRA, CDR2 YSYEKL.

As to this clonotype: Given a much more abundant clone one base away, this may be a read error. Here the CDR3 reads CAGSDGQVYEQYF. The CDR3 nucleotides read TGCGCCGGCAGCGACGGACAGGTCTACGAGCAGTACTTC. The chain combines TRBV5-1 with TRBJ2-7; 7 bases map to TRBD1. The CDR3 loop spans 13 amino acids. Looked up from germline, CDR1 is SGHRS and CDR2 is YFSETQ.

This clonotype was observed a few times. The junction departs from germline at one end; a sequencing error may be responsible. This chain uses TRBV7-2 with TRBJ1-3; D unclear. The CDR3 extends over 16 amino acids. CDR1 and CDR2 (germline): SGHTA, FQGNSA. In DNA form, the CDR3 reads TGTGCCAGCAGCTTAGTGGGCGGGCCCACTGGAAACACCATATGTTTT. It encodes CASSLVGGPTGNTICF.

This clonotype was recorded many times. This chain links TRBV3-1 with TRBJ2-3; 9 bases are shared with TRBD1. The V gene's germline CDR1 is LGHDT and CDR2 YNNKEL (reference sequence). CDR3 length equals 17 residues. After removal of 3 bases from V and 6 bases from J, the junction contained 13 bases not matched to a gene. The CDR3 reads CASSQAGTGLVADTQYF. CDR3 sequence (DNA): TGTGCCAGCAGCCAGGCCGGGACAGGGTTAGTTGCGGATACGCAGTATTTT.

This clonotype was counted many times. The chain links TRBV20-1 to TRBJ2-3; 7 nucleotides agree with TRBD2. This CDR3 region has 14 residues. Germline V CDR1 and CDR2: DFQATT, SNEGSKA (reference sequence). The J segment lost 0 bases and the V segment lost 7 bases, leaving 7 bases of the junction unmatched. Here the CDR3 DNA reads TGCAGTGGCCGGGCGGGAGTAAGCACAGATACGCAGTATTTT. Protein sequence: CSGRAGVSTDTQYF.

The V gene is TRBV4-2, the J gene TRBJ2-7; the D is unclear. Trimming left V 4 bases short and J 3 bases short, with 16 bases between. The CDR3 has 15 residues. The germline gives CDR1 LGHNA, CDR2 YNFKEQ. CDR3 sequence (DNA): TGTGCCAGCAGCCGAGATTTGCATGGTTACTACGAGCAGTACTTC. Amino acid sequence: CASSRDLHGYYEQYF.

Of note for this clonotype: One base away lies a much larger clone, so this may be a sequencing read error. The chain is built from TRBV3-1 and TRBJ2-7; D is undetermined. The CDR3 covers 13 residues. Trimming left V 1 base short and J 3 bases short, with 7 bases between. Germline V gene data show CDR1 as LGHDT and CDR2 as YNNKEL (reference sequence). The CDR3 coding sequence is TGTGCCAGCAGCCAAGGTCCCCTCTACGAGCAGTACTTC. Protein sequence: CASSQGPLYEQYF.